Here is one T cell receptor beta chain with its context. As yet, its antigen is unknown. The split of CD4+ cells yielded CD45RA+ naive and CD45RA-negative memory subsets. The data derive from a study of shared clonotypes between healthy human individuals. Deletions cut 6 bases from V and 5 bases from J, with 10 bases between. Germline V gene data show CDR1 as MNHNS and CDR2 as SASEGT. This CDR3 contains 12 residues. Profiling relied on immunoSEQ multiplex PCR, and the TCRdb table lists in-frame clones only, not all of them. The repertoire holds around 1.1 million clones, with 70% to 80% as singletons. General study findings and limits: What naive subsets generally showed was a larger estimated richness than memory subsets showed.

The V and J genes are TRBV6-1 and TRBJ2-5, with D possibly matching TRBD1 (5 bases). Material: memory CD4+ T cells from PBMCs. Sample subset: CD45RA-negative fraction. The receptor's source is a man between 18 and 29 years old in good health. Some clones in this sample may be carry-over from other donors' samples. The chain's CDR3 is CASSQGRETQYF. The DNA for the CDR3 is TGTGCCAGCAGCCAGGGTCGGGAGACCCAGTACTTC.